One and the same sample provided the 32 T cell receptor beta chains below, sequenced in a study of metastatic and nonmetastatic thyroid tumors. Until they underwent thyroid surgery, no patient had received any treatment. TCRdb re-called the PCR reads via MiXCR. The sample lists about 20,000 clones, about 14% occurring once. Sequenced material: blood. These receptors were taken from a female donor with papillary thyroid cancer or a benign thyroid nodule (not recorded which). Some clones in this sample may be carry-over from other donors' samples.

The CDR3 region has the DNA TGTGCCAGCAGCTTAGTTAGGGGTGGAGAGACCCAGTACTTC. Translating gives CASSLVRGGETQYF. This chain uses TRBV13 with TRBJ2-5, with D perhaps TRBD1 (5 bases). The CDR3 loop spans 14 amino acids. Germline V CDR1 and CDR2: PRHDT, FYEKMQ (reference sequence). The ends were cut back, 1 base at V and 4 bases at J, with 10 bases in the middle.

This clone came up many times. The chain links TRBV24-1 to TRBJ2-1; TRBD1 matches at 9 bases. V lost 4 bases and J lost 8; bases outside the gene matches: 8. The length of the CDR3 is 15 residues. From germline, CDR1 is KGHDR and CDR2 SFDVKD. As DNA, the CDR3 is TGTGCCACCAGTGACTGGACAGGGGATGGGGATGAGCAGTTCTTC. As protein: CATSDWTGDGDEQFF.

This clone was detected ten times or more. The chain has TRBV20-1 and TRBJ2-5, with 12 nucleotides matching TRBD2. This CDR3 has 15 amino acids. The V and J ends lost 2 bases and 2 bases, in that order; junction bases with no gene match: 3. In germline, CDR1 is DFQATT, CDR2 SNEGSKA (reference sequence). CDR3 in amino acids: CSARTSGRTQETQYF. The CDR3 DNA sequence: TGCAGTGCTAGAACTAGCGGGAGGACGCAAGAGACCCAGTACTTC.

In this sample, this clone turned up many times. The gene calls are TRBV28 and TRBJ2-3, with 8 bases lining up with TRBD1. Trimming at V came to 4 bases and at J to 0 bases, leaving 6 bases not matched to a gene. The CDR3 loop spans 16 amino acids. Germline lookup yields CDR1 MDHEN and CDR2 SYDVKM. The CDR3 DNA follows: TGTGCCAGCAGTTCAATCGGGACAGGTAGCACAGATACGCAGTATTTT. Translation gives CASSSIGTGSTDTQYF.

At least ten counts were recorded for this clone. The rearrangement uses TRBV20-1 and TRBJ2-3, with TRBD2 as a possible D gene (6 bases). V lost 5 bases to trimming and J lost 6 bases, with 27 bases between them. This CDR3 contains 17 residues. The V gene's germline CDR1 is DFQATT and CDR2 SNEGSKA (reference sequence). DNA of the CDR3: TGCAGTGCTCTTCAGGCAGCGGGTAGCCTAGGTGTGGATACGCAGTATTTT. Translating gives CSALQAAGSLGVDTQYF.

This clone was recorded many times. The V and J genes are TRBV12-5 and TRBJ2-1; D perhaps matches TRBD1 (5 bases). The CDR3 covers 16 residues. Germline V gene data show CDR1 as LGHNT and CDR2 as FRNRAP. V was clipped by 0 bases and J by 4 bases, with 13 bases between them. CDR3 protein: CASGLVLQGPYNEQFF. In DNA, the CDR3 is TGTGCTAGTGGTTTGGTACTTCAGGGTCCTTACAATGAGCAGTTCTTC.

This clone was seen ten or more times. The chain links TRBV20-1 to TRBJ2-7, with D unclear. Germline V gene sequence: CDR1 DFQATT, CDR2 SNEGSKA (reference sequence). Trimming shortened V by 4 bases and J by 3 bases, and 13 bases separated the two germline ends. The CDR3 has 13 amino acids. The CDR3 spells CSATFTWDYEQYF. The CDR3 nucleotides are TGCAGTGCTACCTTTACTTGGGACTACGAGCAGTACTTC.

This clone was counted ten times or more. V and J are TRBV7-9 and TRBJ1-2, with a tentative D call TRBD1 (5 bases). V was cut by 1 base and J by 4 bases, with 10 bases left in between. The CDR3 totals 14 residues. Germline values: CDR1 SEHNR, CDR2 FQNEAQ (reference sequence). CDR3 nucleotide sequence: TGTGCCAGCAGCTTAGGACTGGGGCCCTATGGCTACACCTTC. This gives the protein CASSLGLGPYGYTF.

The table lists this clone with many counts. Here the CDR3 reads CASGPLYTGQGLYEQYF. The DNA for the CDR3 is TGTGCCAGCGGCCCCCTTTATACGGGACAGGGTCTCTACGAGCAGTACTTC. J is TRBJ2-7 and V is TRBV7-8; 9 bases line up with TRBD1. Germline V CDR1 and CDR2: SGHVS, FQNEAQ. After removal of 8 bases from V and 3 bases from J, the junction contained 17 bases not matched to a gene. The CDR3 has 17 amino acids.

The V gene is TRBV6-2 or TRBV6-3, the J gene TRBJ2-5; 10 bases fit TRBD2. With the DNA end fitting TRBJ2-7 better, the J assignment may be wrong. This CDR3 has 14 amino acids. The germline V gene encodes CDR1 MNHEY and CDR2 SVGEGT. For the CDR3, the DNA is TGTGCCAGCTGTCTAGCGGGAGAGGGCTACGAGCAGTACTTC. This translates into CASCLAGEGYEQYF.

The CDR3 reads CASSAGRWGTDTQYF. The CDR3 DNA sequence: TGTGCCAGCTCAGCAGGTCGATGGGGCACAGATACGCAGTATTTT. This chain uses TRBV18 with TRBJ2-3, with no clear D. V lost 5 bases and J 1 base, leaving 13 bases between the germline ends. The germline V gene has CDR1 KGHSH and CDR2 LQKENI. The CDR3 sequence is 15 residues long.

There are many counts of this clone. The chain recombines TRBV7-9 with TRBJ2-1; no clear D. V shed 5 bases and J shed 8 bases, with 7 bases lying between them. There are 11 residues in the CDR3. Germline lookup yields CDR1 SEHNR and CDR2 FQNEAQ (reference sequence). The CDR3 DNA sequence: TGTGCCAGCAGCACACTGGATGAGCAGTTCTTC. Encoded protein: CASSTLDEQFF.

This clone was seen at least ten times. Here the CDR3 DNA reads TGTGCCAGCAGCGCAGGGGGCGGTCTAGCGAATAACAATGAGCAGTTCTTC. Its protein is CASSAGGGLANNNEQFF. J is TRBJ2-1 and V is TRBV12-3 or TRBV12-4; 8 nucleotides match TRBD1. The CDR3 contains 17 residues. J lost 5 bases, V lost 6 bases, and 15 bases had no gene match.

This clone was found many times. The V gene is TRBV6-4, the J gene TRBJ2-2; D call uncertain. Germline V CDR1 and CDR2: MRHNA, SNTAGT. This CDR3 region has 13 residues. Trimming left V 2 bases short and J 3 bases short, with 4 bases between. The CDR3 loop reads CASSDRDTGELFF. Here the CDR3 DNA reads TGTGCCAGCAGTGACAGGGACACCGGGGAGCTGTTTTTT.

About this clone: This may be a read error: a much more frequent sequence differs by one nucleotide. This chain joins TRBV9 and TRBJ2-2; a weak D match, TRBD2 (6 bases). The CDR3 is 12 amino acids. CDR1 is SGDLS and CDR2 is YYNGEE in the germline V gene. CDR3 in amino acids: CASSPSAGGLFF. In DNA, the CDR3 is TGTGCCAGCAGCCCTAGCGCCGGGGGGCTGTTTTTT.

This clone appeared a few times. A read error may be the cause here, since a much bigger clone is one base away. V usage is TRBV2 and J usage is TRBJ2-1; D is possibly TRBD2 (5 bases). CDR3 length: 13 amino acids. Germline CDR1 is SNHLY and CDR2 is FYNNEI. DNA for the CDR3: TGTGCCAGCCACTCTGGACTCTACAATGAGCAGCTCTTC. Encoded protein: CASHSGLYNEQLF.

The sample holds a few counts of this clone. The chain has TRBV27 and TRBJ2-4; 7 bases agree with TRBD1. The CDR3 has 12 amino acids. V was clipped by 8 bases and J by 9 bases; unmatched bases: 7. CDR1 is MNHEY and CDR2 is SMNVEV in the germline V gene (reference sequence). The CDR3 reads CASGQVGRIQYF. CDR3 DNA: TGTGCCAGCGGACAGGTCGGGCGCATTCAGTACTTC.

With regard to this clone: This likely comes from a read error, as the CDR3 has no conserved phenylalanine or tryptophan at its end. The chain uses TRBV6-1 and TRBJ1-2, with 7 bases aligning to TRBD1. Germline V lookup: CDR1 MNHNS, CDR2 SASEGT. The CDR3 extends over 13 amino acids. For the CDR3, the DNA is TGCGCCGCGAGGGACAGCCAACCTTATGGCTACACCCTC. As protein: CAARDSQPYGYTL.

There are many counts of this clone. A much bigger clone sits one base away, suggesting this may be a read error. The chain employs TRBV2 and TRBJ2-1; 7 nucleotides line up with TRBD2. The germline V gene encodes CDR1 SNHLY and CDR2 FYNNEI. CDR3 size: 13 residues. CDR3 amino acids: CASRREHYNGQFF. The CDR3 bases are TGTGCCAGCAGGCGGGAGCACTACAATGGGCAGTTCTTC.

J is TRBJ1-1 and V is TRBV27; 7 bases align to TRBD1. CDR1 is MNHEY, CDR2 SMNVEV, per germline (reference sequence). V shed 8 bases and J 10 bases; nucleotides not matched to a gene: 16. The CDR3 is 14 amino acids. The CDR3 sequence: CASCSHRGLHGAFF. DNA for the CDR3: TGTGCCAGCTGTTCACACAGGGGTTTGCATGGAGCTTTCTTT.

V usage is TRBV7-3 and J usage is TRBJ2-1; D is unresolved. Germline-derived CDR1 and CDR2 are SGHTA and FQGTGA. This CDR3 has 13 residues. V lost 2 bases to trimming and J lost 5 bases, with 7 bases between them. As DNA, the CDR3 is TGTGCCAGCAGCTTAGGAGTGGACAATGAGCAGTTCTTC. Translation gives CASSLGVDNEQFF.

This clone was counted many times. This chain connects TRBV20-1 to TRBJ2-1; maybe TRBD2 (6 bases). The CDR3 runs to 14 residues. V was shortened by 4 bases and J by 6 bases, with 16 bases between the two germline ends. Germline V gene data show CDR1 as DFQATT and CDR2 as SNEGSKA (reference sequence). This chain's CDR3 is CSAISGSRINEQFF. Written as DNA, the CDR3 is TGCAGTGCTATTTCCGGGAGTAGGATCAATGAGCAGTTCTTC.

This clone was counted at least ten times. The rearrangement links TRBV2 to TRBJ1-2; D is unclear. The V gene lost 7 bases and the J gene lost 6 bases, with 15 bases spanning the gap. CDR1 and CDR2 (germline): SNHLY, FYNNEI. The CDR3 loop spans 13 amino acids. This CDR3 reads CASMGETTHGYTF. The CDR3 bases are TGTGCCAGCATGGGTGAGACAACTCATGGCTACACCTTC.

With regard to this clone: Compared with germline, one end of the junction differs, possibly owing to a read error. The chain uses TRBV24-1 and TRBJ2-6; 9 bases match TRBD1. This CDR3 contains 17 residues. Germline V lookup: CDR1 KGHDR, CDR2 SFDVKD. The CDR3 region has the DNA TGTGCCACCAGTGCCCCCGGGACAGGGTTTGGGGCCAACTTCCTGACTTTC. Translating gives CATSAPGTGFGANFLTF.

This clone was seen many times. Here the CDR3 DNA reads TGTGCCAGCTCACCAAGGCAGGCCTCCGGGGACGAGCAGTACTTC. Its translation: CASSPRQASGDEQYF. The rearrangement joins TRBV18 to TRBJ2-7, with a tentative D call TRBD2 (5 bases). The CDR3 length is 15 residues. Germline V gene lookup returns CDR1 KGHSH and CDR2 LQKENI. Trimming removed 2 bases from V and 5 bases from J, with 16 bases in between.

This clone came up many times. The chain couples TRBV30 to TRBJ1-5; 8 bases map to TRBD1. The CDR3 sequence is 15 residues long. The germline CDR1 and CDR2 sequences are GTSNPN and SVGIG (reference sequence). Unmatched junction bases numbered 9, after V lost 5 bases and J lost 3 bases. The CDR3 bases are TGTGCCTGGGATACCGGGGACAGGTACAATCAGCCCCAGCATTTT. This sequence encodes CAWDTGDRYNQPQHF.

This clone was found many times. The chain combines TRBV9 with TRBJ2-3, with D maybe TRBD1 (5 bases). Looked up from germline, CDR1 is SGDLS and CDR2 is YYNGEE. The CDR3 runs 16 residues. V lost 3 bases, J lost 0 bases, and 14 bases lay in between. The CDR3 spells CASSERGDPSTDTQYF. The CDR3 DNA is TGTGCCAGCAGCGAAAGGGGCGACCCTAGCACAGATACGCAGTATTTT.

In this sample, this clone turned up many times. Its ends do not fully match the called genes, so a read error is possible. The J gene is TRBJ2-5, the V gene TRBV11-2; D tentatively fits TRBD1 or TRBD2 (5 bases each). Germline values: CDR1 SGHAT, CDR2 FQNNGV. CDR3 length: 17 residues. For the CDR3, the DNA is TGTGCCAGCAGGCGATGGGGGATACACCGGGCTCAAGAGACCCGGTACTTC. Translating it yields CASRRWGIHRAQETRYF.

This clone was detected ten times or more. The chain is built from TRBV6-1 and TRBJ1-5; the match to TRBD1 covers 9 bases. This CDR3 is 15 amino acids long. Trimming at V came to 2 bases and at J to 3 bases, leaving 2 bases not matched to a gene. Germline V gives CDR1 MNHNS, CDR2 SASEGT. CDR3 amino acids: CASSERDRVNQPQHF. The DNA for the CDR3 is TGTGCCAGCAGTGAAAGGGACAGGGTCAATCAGCCCCAGCATTTT.

Concerning this clone: The junction departs from the called germline gene at one end, perhaps through a read error. V and J are TRBV14 and TRBJ2-1; D may be TRBD2 (6 bases). Per germline, CDR1 SGHDN and CDR2 FVKESK. The CDR3 covers 13 residues. The CDR3, as DNA: TGTGTCAGCAGCGGGTTTCTAGCGATTGAGCAGTTCTTC. Translation gives CVSSGFLAIEQFF.

This clone was counted ten times or more. V usage is TRBV10-2 and J usage is TRBJ2-1; 11 bases line up with TRBD2. The V and J ends lost 6 bases and 5 bases, in that order; junction bases with no gene match: 6. Germline CDR1 and CDR2: WSHSY and SAAADI. The CDR3 is 15 amino acids. Here the CDR3 reads CASSWGTSGNNEQFF. CDR3 DNA: TGCGCCAGCAGCTGGGGGACTAGCGGTAACAATGAGCAGTTCTTC.

In its sample, this clone was seen many times. The rearrangement uses TRBV19 and TRBJ2-7; 12 bases align to TRBD2. Germline V CDR1 and CDR2: LNHDA, SQIVND (reference sequence). J gave up 0 bases and V 3 bases, and 0 bases lay outside the gene matches. The CDR3 contains 15 residues. CDR3 amino acids: CASSMTSGSSYEQYF. The CDR3 DNA is TGTGCCAGTAGTATGACTAGCGGGAGCTCCTACGAGCAGTACTTC.